This entry features one T cell receptor (beta chain) sequence. The record originates from a study of blood T cell repertoires in COVID-19. Study-level background: Sites in the United States, Italy and Spain provided acute and convalescent COVID-19 samples. Sample material is recorded as cDNA or gDNA derived from T cells, B-cell-depleted T cells, or PBMCs.

In the authors' methods: From reference gene primer amplification, estimates of nucleated cell counts were derived. Clones were sequenced by immunoSEQ multiplex PCR, and TCRdb holds only the in-frame ones, with some missing. The V and J calls and clone size were taken over from that table, and D and trimming were inferred from the DNA. This repertoire shows about 46,000 clones, roughly nine tenths found once; its top ten account for over 15%. V shed 7 bases, J shed 2 bases, and the junction held 5 bases outside the gene matches. The CDR3 is made up of 14 amino acids. Germline assignment: CDR1 KGHDR and CDR2 SFDVKD.

The sample consisted of peripheral blood. This receptor was identified in a man between 65 and 85 years old with active COVID-19. The genes are TRBV24-1 and TRBJ2-3; the match to TRBD2 covers 7 bases. CDR3 DNA sequence: TGTGCCACCAGGCCAGCGGGGATCACAGATACGCAGTATTTT. This codes for CATRPAGITDTQYF.